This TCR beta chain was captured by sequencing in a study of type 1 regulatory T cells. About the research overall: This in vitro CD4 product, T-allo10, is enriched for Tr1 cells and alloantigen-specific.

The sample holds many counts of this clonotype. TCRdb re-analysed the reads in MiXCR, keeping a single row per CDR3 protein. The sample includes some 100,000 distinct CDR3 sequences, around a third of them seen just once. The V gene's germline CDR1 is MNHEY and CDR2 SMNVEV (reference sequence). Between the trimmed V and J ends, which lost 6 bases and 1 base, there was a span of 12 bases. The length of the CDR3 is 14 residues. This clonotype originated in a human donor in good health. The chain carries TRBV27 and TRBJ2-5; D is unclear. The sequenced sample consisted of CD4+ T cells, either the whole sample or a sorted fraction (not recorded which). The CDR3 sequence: CASRLIGPQETQYF. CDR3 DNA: TGTGCCAGCAGACTCATCGGACCCCAAGAGACCCAGTACTTC.